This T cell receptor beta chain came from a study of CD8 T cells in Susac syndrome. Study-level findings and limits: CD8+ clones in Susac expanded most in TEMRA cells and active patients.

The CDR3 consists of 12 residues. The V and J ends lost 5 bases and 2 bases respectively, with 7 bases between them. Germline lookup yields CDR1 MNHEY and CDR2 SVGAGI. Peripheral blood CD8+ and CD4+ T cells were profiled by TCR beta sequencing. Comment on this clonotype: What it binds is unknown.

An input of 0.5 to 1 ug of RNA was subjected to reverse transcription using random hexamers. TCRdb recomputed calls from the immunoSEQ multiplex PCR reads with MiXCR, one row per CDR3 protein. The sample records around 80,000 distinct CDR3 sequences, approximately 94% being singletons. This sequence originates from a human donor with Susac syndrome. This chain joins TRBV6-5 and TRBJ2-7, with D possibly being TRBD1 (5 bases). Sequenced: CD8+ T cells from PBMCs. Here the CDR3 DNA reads TGTGCCAGCAGTCCAGGGACCTACGAGCAGTACTTC. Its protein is CASSPGTYEQYF.